These 14 T cell receptor beta chains were sequenced from one sample in a study of tumor and adjacent non-tumor tissue in lung cancer. No cell sorting was done before RNA was extracted from the tissue. The library came from three nested PCR rounds adapted from ARM-PCR protocols. TCRdb re-called the multiplex PCR reads with MiXCR, one entry per CDR3 protein. The data contain tens of thousands of distinct CDR3 sequences, around 71% of them singletons. Sequenced sample: lung tumor tissue. These receptors were taken from a man aged 55-75 years with non-small cell lung cancer.

This clonotype was counted ten times or more. The rearrangement uses TRBV29-1 and TRBJ1-5; no reliable D call. Germline values: CDR1 SQVTM, CDR2 ANQGSEA. The CDR3 contains 12 residues. Trimming shortened V by 4 bases and J by 0 bases, and 4 bases separated the two germline ends. The CDR3 nucleotides read TGCAGCGTTGGGGATAGCAATCAGCCCCAGCATTTT. As protein: CSVGDSNQPQHF.

The chain couples TRBV28 to TRBJ2-5, with 11 positions matching TRBD2. CDR3 length equals 18 residues. Germline-derived CDR1 and CDR2 are MDHEN and SYDVKM. After removal of 4 bases from V and 1 base from J, the junction contained 11 bases not matched to a gene. The CDR3 sequence is CASSSPPGGLAGQETQYF. DNA for the CDR3: TGTGCCAGCAGTTCCCCCCCGGGTGGACTAGCGGGCCAAGAGACCCAGTACTTC. The whole variable domain, filled in from reference TRBV28 and TRBJ2-5, reads DVKVTQSSRYLVKRTGEKVFLECVQDMDHENMFWYRQDPGLGLRLIYFSYDVKMKEKGDIPEGYSVSREKKERFSLILESASTNQTSMYLCASSSPPGGLAGQETQYFGPGTRLLVL.

V usage is TRBV29-1 and J usage is TRBJ1-2; D perhaps matches TRBD1 (6 bases). The CDR3 is made up of 13 amino acids. Germline values: CDR1 SQVTM, CDR2 ANQGSEA. Deletions cut 1 base from V and 4 bases from J, with 10 bases between. In DNA form, the CDR3 reads TGCAGCGTTGAAGTTACGGGGGCCTATGGCTACACCTTC. The encoded protein is CSVEVTGAYGYTF.

The chain employs TRBV20-1 and TRBJ1-1, with D possibly TRBD1 on 5 matching bases. This CDR3 has 18 amino acids. Deletions cut 1 base from V and 0 bases from J, with 21 bases between. Germline CDR1 is DFQATT and CDR2 is SNEGSKA (reference sequence). The CDR3 sequence: CSARVSFVTVVLNTEAFF. CDR3 bases: TGCAGTGCTAGAGTCTCCTTCGTGACAGTGGTACTGAACACTGAAGCTTTCTTT.

Comment on this clonotype: In this CDR3 the conserved last residue, phenylalanine or tryptophan, is missing, so a read error is likely. The chain couples TRBV14 to TRBJ1-1, with D maybe TRBD1 (5 bases). The CDR3 length is 16 residues. The germline V gene has CDR1 SGHDN and CDR2 FVKESK. The CDR3 nucleotides are TGTGTCAGCGAATCAACAGCCGACGGGGGGATCACTGAAGCTTTCGTT. Its translation: CVSESTADGGITEAFV.

The CDR3 DNA follows: TGCGCCAGCGGCTCAGATACGCAGTATTTT. This encodes CASGSDTQYF. V is TRBV5-1 and J is TRBJ2-3; D ambiguous. The CDR3 is 10 amino acids. V lost 7 bases and J lost 4, with 4 bases in between. The germline CDR1 and CDR2 sequences are SGHRS and YFSETQ.

Concerning this clonotype: Possible read error: a much larger clone is one base away. The rearrangement joins TRBV6-1 to TRBJ1-5, with unresolved D. This CDR3 is 13 amino acids long. The germline gives CDR1 MNHNS, CDR2 SASEGT. The CDR3 sequence is CAREVYSDQPQHF. The CDR3 nucleotides read TGTGCCCGCGAGGTCTATAGCGATCAGCCCCAGCATTTT.

About this clonotype: This could be a read error, since a much larger clone is one nucleotide away. A read error is likely, as this CDR3 ends without the conserved phenylalanine or tryptophan. This chain links TRBV7-8 with TRBJ2-2, with TRBD1 matching 9 bases. Unmatched junction bases numbered 9, after V lost 5 bases and J lost 5 bases. The CDR3 contains 16 residues. Germline assignment: CDR1 SGHVS and CDR2 FQNEAQ. The CDR3 bases are TGTGCCAGCAGCGTCGTACAGGGGGCTCAAACCGGGGAGCTGTTTTAT. Residues: CASSVVQGAQTGELFY.

Regarding this clonotype: At one of its ends the junction is not consistent with the germline gene, which may arise from a read error. This rearrangement joins TRBV7-6 to TRBJ2-1; 8 bases match TRBD2. The CDR3 has 15 amino acids. Germline CDR1 and CDR2: SGHVS and FNYEAQ. CDR3 sequence: CAGSSERTSWNEQLF. CDR3 bases: TGTGCCGGCAGCTCTGAACGGACTAGCTGGAATGAGCAGCTCTTC. The complete variable domain, with remaining parts taken from reference TRBV7-6 and TRBJ2-1, reads GAGVSQSPRYKVTKRGQDVALRCDPISGHVSLYWYRQALGQGPEFLTYFNYEAQQDKSGLPNDRFSAERPEGSISTLTIQRTEQRDSAMYRCAGSSERTSWNEQLFGPGTRLTVL.

Points on this clonotype: No conserved phenylalanine or tryptophan ends this CDR3, so it is likely a read error. V is TRBV5-5 and J is TRBJ1-1, with TRBD1 identical over 7 bases. V trimming: 4 bases; J trimming: 11 bases; junction bases outside the gene matches: 8. Germline CDR1 is SGHKS and CDR2 is YYEKEE (reference sequence). The CDR3 consists of 12 residues. CDR3 sequence (DNA): TGTGCCAGCAGCGCGACAGGGTTTGAGGCTTTCCTT. Its translation: CASSATGFEAFL.

As for this clonotype: Lacking the conserved final phenylalanine or tryptophan, this CDR3 likely reflects a read error. The V gene is TRBV11-2, the J gene TRBJ1-2, with D maybe TRBD1 (6 bases). The CDR3 contains 13 residues. Trimming pared 9 bases from V and 8 bases from J, leaving 19 bases between. Germline V CDR1 and CDR2: SGHAT, FQNNGV. DNA of the CDR3: TGTGCCAGTAGCCCAAGGGGGGGAGGCGGCTACACCCTC. Translating it yields CASSPRGGGGYTL.

To note about this clonotype: Without the conserved terminal phenylalanine or tryptophan, this CDR3 likely stems from a read error. The genes are TRBV12-3 or TRBV12-4 and TRBJ2-3, with 8 positions matching TRBD1. The V and J ends lost 9 bases and 11 bases, in that order; junction bases with no gene match: 7. The CDR3 is made up of 11 amino acids. The CDR3 DNA follows: TGTGCCAGTAGCGAACAGGGGGAGCAGTATCTT. Its protein product is CASSEQGEQYL.

This clonotype was observed many times. This chain links TRBV5-1 with TRBJ1-6; D is possibly TRBD1 (5 bases). The CDR3 has 15 amino acids. Per germline, CDR1 SGHRS and CDR2 YFSETQ. V lost 6 bases to trimming and J lost 7 bases, with 17 bases between them. CDR3 residues: CASMTGLGWNSPLHF. In DNA, the CDR3 is TGCGCCAGCATGACGGGACTAGGATGGAATTCACCCCTCCACTTT.

As for this clonotype: At one end the junction does not follow the germline gene, possibly because of a read error. The V gene is TRBV6-2 or TRBV6-3, the J gene TRBJ1-5, with D hard to call. The J call may be faulty, since TRBJ2-3 better matches the DNA end. The CDR3 runs 15 residues. CDR1 MNHEY and CDR2 SVGEGT come from the germline V gene. In DNA form, the CDR3 reads TGTACCAGCAGTTATTTGGGCGGTGGGGATCAGCCCCAGTATTTT. Its translation is CTSSYLGGGDQPQYF.